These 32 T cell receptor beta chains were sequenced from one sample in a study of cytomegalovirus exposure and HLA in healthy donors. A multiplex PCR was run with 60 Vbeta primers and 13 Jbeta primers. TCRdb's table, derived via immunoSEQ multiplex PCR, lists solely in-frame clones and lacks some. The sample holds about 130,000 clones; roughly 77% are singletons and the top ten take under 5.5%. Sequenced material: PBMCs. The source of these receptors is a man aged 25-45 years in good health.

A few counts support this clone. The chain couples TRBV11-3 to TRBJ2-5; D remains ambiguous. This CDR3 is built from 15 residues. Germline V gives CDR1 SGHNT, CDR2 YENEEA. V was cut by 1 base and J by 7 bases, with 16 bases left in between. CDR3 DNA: TGTGCCAGCAGCTTAGCCTGCCCCGAGTGGTTGACCCAGTACTTC. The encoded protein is CASSLACPEWLTQYF.

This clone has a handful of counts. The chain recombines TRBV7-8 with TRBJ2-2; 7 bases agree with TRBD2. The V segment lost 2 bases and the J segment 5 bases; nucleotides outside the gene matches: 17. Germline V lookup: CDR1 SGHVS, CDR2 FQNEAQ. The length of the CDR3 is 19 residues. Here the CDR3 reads CASSLRAYNRLAWTGELFF. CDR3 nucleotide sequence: TGTGCCAGCAGCTTAAGGGCCTATAACCGACTAGCTTGGACCGGGGAGCTGTTTTTT. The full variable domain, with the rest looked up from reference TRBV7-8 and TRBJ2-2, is GAGVSQSPRYKVAKRGQDVALRCDPISGHVSLFWYQQALGQGPEFLTYFQNEAQLDKSGLPSDRFFAERPEGSVSTLKIQRTQQEDSAVYLCASSLRAYNRLAWTGELFFGEGSRLTVL.

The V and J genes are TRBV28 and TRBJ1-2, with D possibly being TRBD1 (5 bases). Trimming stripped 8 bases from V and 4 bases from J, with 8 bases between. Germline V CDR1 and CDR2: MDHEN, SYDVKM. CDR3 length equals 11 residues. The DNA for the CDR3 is TGTGCCAGCGGACACCGCTATGGCTACACCTTC. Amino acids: CASGHRYGYTF.

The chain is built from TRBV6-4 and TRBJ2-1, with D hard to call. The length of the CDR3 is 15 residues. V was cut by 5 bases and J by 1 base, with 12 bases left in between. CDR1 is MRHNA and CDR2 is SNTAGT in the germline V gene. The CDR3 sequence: CASSPFTNSYNEQFF. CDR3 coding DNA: TGTGCCAGCAGTCCCTTCACAAATTCCTACAATGAGCAGTTCTTC.

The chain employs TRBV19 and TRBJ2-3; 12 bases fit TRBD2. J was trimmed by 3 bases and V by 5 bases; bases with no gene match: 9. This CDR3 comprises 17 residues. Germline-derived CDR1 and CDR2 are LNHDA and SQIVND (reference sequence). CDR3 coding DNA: TGTGCCAGTAGTGAGCACCCAGGGACTAGCGGGACAGATACGCAGTATTTT. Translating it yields CASSEHPGTSGTDTQYF.

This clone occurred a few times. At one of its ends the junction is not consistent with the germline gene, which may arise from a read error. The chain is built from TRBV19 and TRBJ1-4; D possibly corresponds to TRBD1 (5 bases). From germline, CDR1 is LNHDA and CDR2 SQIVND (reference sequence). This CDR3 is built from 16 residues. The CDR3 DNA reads TGTGCCCGTAGTTCGTCGAAAACAGGACGCAATGAAAAACTGTTTTTT. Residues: CARSSSKTGRNEKLFF. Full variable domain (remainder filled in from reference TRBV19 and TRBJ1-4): DGGITQSPKYLFRKEGQNVTLSCEQNLNHDAMYWYRQDPGQGLRLIYYSQIVNDFQKGDIAEGYSVSREKKESFPLTVTSAQKNPTAFYLCARSSSKTGRNEKLFFGSGTQLSVL.

CDR3 residues: CASSREGGREQYF. The CDR3 coding sequence is TGTGCCAGCTCACGGGAGGGGGGGCGCGAGCAGTACTTC. The V call is TRBV18, the J call TRBJ2-7; perhaps TRBD2 as D (7 bases). The CDR3 has 13 amino acids. CDR1 and CDR2 (germline): KGHSH, LQKENI. V was shortened by 4 bases and J by 6 bases, with 13 bases between the two germline ends.

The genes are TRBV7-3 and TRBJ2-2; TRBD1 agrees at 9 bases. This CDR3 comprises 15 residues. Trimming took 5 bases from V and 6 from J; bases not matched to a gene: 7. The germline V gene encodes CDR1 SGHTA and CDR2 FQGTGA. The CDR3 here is CASSAMGQGSGELFF. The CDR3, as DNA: TGTGCCAGCAGCGCCATGGGACAGGGATCCGGGGAGCTGTTTTTT.

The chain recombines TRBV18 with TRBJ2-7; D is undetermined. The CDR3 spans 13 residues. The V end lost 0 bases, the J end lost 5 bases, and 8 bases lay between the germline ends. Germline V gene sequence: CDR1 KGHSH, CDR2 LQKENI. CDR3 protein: CASSPPSNDEQYF. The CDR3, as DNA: TGTGCCAGCTCACCACCGTCTAACGACGAGCAGTACTTC. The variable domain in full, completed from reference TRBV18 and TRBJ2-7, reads NAGVMQNPRHLVRRRGQEARLRCSPMKGHSHVYWYRQLPEEGLKFMVYLQKENIIDESGMPKERFSAEFPKEGPSILRIQQVVRGDSAAYFCASSPPSNDEQYFGPGTRLTVT.

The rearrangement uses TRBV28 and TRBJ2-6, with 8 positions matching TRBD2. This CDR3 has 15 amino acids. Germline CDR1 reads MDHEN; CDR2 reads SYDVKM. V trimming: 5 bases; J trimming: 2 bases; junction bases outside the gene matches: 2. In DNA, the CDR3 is TGTGCCAGCAGTAGCGGGAGTACTGGGGCCAACGTCCTGACTTTC. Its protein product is CASSSGSTGANVLTF. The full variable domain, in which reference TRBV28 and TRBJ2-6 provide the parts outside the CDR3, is DVKVTQSSRYLVKRTGEKVFLECVQDMDHENMFWYRQDPGLGLRLIYFSYDVKMKEKGDIPEGYSVSREKKERFSLILESASTNQTSMYLCASSSGSTGANVLTFGAGSRLTVL.

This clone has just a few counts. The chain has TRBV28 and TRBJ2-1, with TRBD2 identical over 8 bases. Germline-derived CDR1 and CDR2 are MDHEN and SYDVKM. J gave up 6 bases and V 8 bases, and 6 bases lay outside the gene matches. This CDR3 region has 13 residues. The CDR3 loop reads CASREGGGNEQFF. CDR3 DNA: TGTGCCAGCCGGGAGGGGGGCGGCAATGAGCAGTTCTTC.

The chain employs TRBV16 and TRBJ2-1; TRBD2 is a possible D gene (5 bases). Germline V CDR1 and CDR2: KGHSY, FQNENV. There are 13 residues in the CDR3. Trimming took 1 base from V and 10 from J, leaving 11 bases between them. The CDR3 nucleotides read TGTGCCAGCAGCCAATGGAGGTCGGACGAGCAGTTCTTC. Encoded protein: CASSQWRSDEQFF.

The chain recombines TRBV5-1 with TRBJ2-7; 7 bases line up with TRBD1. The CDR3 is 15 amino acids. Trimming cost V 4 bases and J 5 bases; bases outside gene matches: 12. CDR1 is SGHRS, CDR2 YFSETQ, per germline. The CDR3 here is CASSPQGVKVDEQYF. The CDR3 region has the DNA TGCGCCAGCAGCCCCCAGGGGGTCAAGGTAGACGAGCAGTACTTC. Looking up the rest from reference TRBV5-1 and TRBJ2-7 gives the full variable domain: KAGVTQTPRYLIKTRGQQVTLSCSPISGHRSVSWYQQTPGQGLQFLFEYFSETQRNKGNFPGRFSGRQFSNSRSEMNVSTLELGDSALYLCASSPQGVKVDEQYFGPGTRLTVT.

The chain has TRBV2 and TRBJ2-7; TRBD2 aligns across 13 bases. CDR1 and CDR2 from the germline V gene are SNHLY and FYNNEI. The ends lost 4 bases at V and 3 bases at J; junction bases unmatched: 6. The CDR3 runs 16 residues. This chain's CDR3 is CASSVGLAGSGYEQYF. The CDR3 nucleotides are TGTGCCAGCAGTGTGGGACTAGCGGGATCCGGCTACGAGCAGTACTTC.

The CDR3 DNA reads as TGTGCCAGCAGCACACCCACGGGTCTGGGCTATGGCTACACCTTC. It specifies CASSTPTGLGYGYTF. The J gene is TRBJ1-2, the V gene TRBV7-9; unclear D gene. The CDR3 has 15 residues. Germline V gene data show CDR1 as SEHNR and CDR2 as FQNEAQ (reference sequence). Trimming stripped 5 bases from V and 4 bases from J, with 17 bases between. Drawing the rest from reference TRBV7-9 and TRBJ1-2, the complete variable domain is DTGVSQNPRHKITKRGQNVTFRCDPISEHNRLYWYRQTLGQGPEFLTYFQNEAQLEKSRLLSDRFSAERPKGSFSTLEIQRTEQGDSAMYLCASSTPTGLGYGYTFGSGTRLTVV.

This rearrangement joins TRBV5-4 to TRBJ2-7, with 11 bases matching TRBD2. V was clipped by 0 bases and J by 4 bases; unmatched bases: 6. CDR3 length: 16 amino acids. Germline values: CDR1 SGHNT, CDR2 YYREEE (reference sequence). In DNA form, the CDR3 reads TGTGCCAGCAGCTTGGCCACAGGGACTAGCGGTTACGAGCAGTACTTC. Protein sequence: CASSLATGTSGYEQYF.

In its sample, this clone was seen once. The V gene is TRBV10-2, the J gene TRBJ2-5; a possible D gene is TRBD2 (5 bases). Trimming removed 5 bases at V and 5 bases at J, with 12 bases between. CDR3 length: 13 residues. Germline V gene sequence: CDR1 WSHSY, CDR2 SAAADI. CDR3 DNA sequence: TGCGCCAGCAGTCTCGCTTCGGGGGAGACCCAGTACTTC. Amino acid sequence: CASSLASGETQYF.

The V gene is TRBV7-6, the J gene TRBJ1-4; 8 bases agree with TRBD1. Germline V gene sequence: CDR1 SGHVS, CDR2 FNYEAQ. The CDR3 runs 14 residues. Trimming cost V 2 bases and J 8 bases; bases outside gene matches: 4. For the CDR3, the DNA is TGTGCCAGCAGCTTATCAGGGGGCCAGGAAAAACTGTTTTTT. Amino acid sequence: CASSLSGGQEKLFF.

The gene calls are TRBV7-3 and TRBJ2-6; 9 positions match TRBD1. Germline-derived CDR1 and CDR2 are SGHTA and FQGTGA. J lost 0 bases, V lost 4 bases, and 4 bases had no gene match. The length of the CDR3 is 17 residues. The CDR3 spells CASSSGTGSSGANVLTF. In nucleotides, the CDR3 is TGTGCCAGCAGCTCCGGGACAGGGAGCTCTGGGGCCAACGTCCTGACTTTC.

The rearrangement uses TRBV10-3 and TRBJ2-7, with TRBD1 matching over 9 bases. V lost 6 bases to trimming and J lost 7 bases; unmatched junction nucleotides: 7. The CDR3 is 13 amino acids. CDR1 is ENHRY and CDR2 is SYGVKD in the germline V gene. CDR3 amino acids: CAISDRGKDEQYF. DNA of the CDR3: TGTGCCATCAGCGACAGGGGGAAGGATGAGCAGTACTTC.

The CDR3 region is CSVPQGYEQYF. In DNA form, the CDR3 reads TGCAGCGTCCCACAGGGGTACGAGCAGTACTTC. This chain joins TRBV29-1 and TRBJ2-7; 7 nucleotides line up with TRBD1. Germline trimming cut 6 bases from V and 4 bases from J; bases unmatched to any gene: 3. Germline CDR1 reads SQVTM; CDR2 reads ANQGSEA. The CDR3 length is 11 residues.

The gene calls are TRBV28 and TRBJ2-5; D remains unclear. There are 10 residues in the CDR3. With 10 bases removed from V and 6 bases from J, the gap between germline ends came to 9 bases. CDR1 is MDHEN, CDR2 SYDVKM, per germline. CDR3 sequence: CATGRKTQYF. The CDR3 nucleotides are TGTGCCACTGGCAGGAAGACCCAGTACTTC.

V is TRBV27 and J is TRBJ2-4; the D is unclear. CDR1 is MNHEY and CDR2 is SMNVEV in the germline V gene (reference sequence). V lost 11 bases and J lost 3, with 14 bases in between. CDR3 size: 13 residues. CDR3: CAPPRDGKNIQYF. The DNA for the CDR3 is TGTGCCCCCCCCCGCGATGGCAAAAACATTCAGTACTTC.

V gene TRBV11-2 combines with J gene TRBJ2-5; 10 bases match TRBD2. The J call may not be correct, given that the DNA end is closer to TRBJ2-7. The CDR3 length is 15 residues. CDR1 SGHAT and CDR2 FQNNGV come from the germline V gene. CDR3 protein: CASSLRTSGTYEQYF. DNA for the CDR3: TGTGCCAGCAGCTTAAGGACTAGCGGTACCTACGAGCAGTACTTC.

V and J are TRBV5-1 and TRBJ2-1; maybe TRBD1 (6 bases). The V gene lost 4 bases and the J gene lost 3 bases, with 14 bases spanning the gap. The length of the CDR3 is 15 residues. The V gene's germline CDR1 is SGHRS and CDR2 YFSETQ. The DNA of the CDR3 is TGCGCCAGCAGCCTCCACGACAGGAACTACAATGAGCAGTTCTTC. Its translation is CASSLHDRNYNEQFF.

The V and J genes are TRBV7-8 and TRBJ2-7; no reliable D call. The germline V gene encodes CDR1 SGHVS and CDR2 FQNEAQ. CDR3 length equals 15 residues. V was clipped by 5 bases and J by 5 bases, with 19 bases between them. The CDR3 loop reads CASSPLRVSPDEQYF. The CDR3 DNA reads TGTGCCAGCAGCCCACTCCGGGTGAGTCCGGACGAGCAGTACTTC. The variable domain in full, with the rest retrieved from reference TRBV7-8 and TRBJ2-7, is GAGVSQSPRYKVAKRGQDVALRCDPISGHVSLFWYQQALGQGPEFLTYFQNEAQLDKSGLPSDRFFAERPEGSVSTLKIQRTQQEDSAVYLCASSPLRVSPDEQYFGPGTRLTVT.

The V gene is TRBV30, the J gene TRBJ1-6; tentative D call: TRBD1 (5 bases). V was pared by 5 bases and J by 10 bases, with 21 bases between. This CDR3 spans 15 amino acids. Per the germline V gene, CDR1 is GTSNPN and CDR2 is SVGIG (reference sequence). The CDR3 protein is CAWPPVGHGGSPLHF. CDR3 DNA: TGTGCCTGGCCTCCCGTAGGGCACGGGGGGTCACCCCTCCACTTT.

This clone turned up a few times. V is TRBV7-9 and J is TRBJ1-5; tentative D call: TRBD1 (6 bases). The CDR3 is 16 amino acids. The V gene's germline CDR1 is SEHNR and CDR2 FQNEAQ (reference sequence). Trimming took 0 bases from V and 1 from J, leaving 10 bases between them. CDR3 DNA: TGTGCCAGCAGCTTAGCTTGGGACATCAGCAATCAGCCCCAGCATTTT. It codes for CASSLAWDISNQPQHF. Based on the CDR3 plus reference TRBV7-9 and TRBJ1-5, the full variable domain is DTGVSQNPRHKITKRGQNVTFRCDPISEHNRLYWYRQTLGQGPEFLTYFQNEAQLEKSRLLSDRFSAERPKGSFSTLEIQRTEQGDSAMYLCASSLAWDISNQPQHFGDGTRLSIL.

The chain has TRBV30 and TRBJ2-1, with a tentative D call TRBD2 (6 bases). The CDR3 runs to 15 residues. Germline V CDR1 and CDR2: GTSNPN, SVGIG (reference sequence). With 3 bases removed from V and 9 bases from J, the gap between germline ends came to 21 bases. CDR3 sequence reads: CAWSRGLSPAGEQFF. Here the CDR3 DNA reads TGTGCCTGGAGCCGGGGACTTTCGCCGGCGGGTGAGCAGTTCTTC.

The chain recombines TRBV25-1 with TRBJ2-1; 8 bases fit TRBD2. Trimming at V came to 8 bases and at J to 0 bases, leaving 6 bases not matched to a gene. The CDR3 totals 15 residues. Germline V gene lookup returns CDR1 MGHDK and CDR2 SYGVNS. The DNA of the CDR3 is TGTGCCAGCGTGAGGAGCGGGAGCTCCTACAATGAGCAGTTCTTC. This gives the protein CASVRSGSSYNEQFF. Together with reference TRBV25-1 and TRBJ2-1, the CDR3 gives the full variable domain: EADIYQTPRYLVIGTGKKITLECSQTMGHDKMYWYQQDPGMELHLIHYSYGVNSTEKGDLSSESTVSRIRTEHFPLTLESARPSHTSQYLCASVRSGSSYNEQFFGPGTRLTVL.

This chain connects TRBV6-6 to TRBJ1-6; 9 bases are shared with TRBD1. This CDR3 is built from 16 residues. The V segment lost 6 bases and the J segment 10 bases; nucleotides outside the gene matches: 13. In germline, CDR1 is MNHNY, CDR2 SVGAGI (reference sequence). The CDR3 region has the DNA TGTGCCAGCAGCCTCAGACAGGGACAGGGAGGCTCACCCCTCCACTTT. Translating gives CASSLRQGQGGSPLHF.

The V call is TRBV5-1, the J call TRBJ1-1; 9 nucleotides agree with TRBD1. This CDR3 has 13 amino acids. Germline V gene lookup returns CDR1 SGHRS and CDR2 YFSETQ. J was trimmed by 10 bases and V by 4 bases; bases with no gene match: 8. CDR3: CASSDKGTGIAFF. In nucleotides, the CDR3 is TGCGCCAGCAGCGACAAAGGGACAGGGATAGCTTTCTTT.